A selection of T cell receptor beta chains follows, all from one sample in a study of T cell responses to AZD1222 COVID-19 vaccine. Libraries were prepared by immunoSEQ multiplex PCR; TCRdb keeps only in-frame clonotypes and omits some of them. The table includes around 130,000 clones, 88% detected once. Sequenced here: peripheral blood, sampled on day 0 of AZD1222 vaccination. Receptor source: an adult in good health. The CDR3 runs from the conserved cysteine through the conserved F or W. The D gene is left open where the match is weak. Clone sizes are given selectively: once, few, many, or a class where the clone is expanded.

v_call,d_call,clone_size,j_call,cdr3_aa,cdr3_nt
TRBV29-1,NA,NA,TRBJ2-7,CSVAGVFSYEQYF,TGCAGCGTTGCTGGTGTCTTTTCCTACGAGCAGTACTTC
TRBV6-5,TRBD1,NA,TRBJ2-2,CAISDRATGELFF,TGTGCCATTTCGGACAGGGCCACCGGGGAGCTGTTTTTT
TRBV4-3,NA,NA,TRBJ2-1,CASSQGEAGSYNEQFF,TGCGCCAGCAGCCAAGGGGAAGCGGGCTCCTACAATGAGCAGTTCTTC
TRBV5-1,NA,NA,TRBJ2-1,CASSTGTNREFF,TGCGCCAGCAGCACCGGGACAAATCGCGAGTTCTTC
TRBV2,NA,NA,TRBJ1-5,CASNEGGSSQPQHF,TGTGCCAGCAACGAGGGAGGGTCGTCACAGCCCCAGCATTTT
TRBV6-5,NA,NA,TRBJ1-2,CASSYLQAGAYGYTF,TGTGCCAGCAGTTACTTACAGGCTGGGGCGTATGGCTACACCTTC
TRBV10-2,NA,NA,TRBJ2-1,CASSSGASEEQFF,TGCGCCAGCTCATCGGGAGCTAGTGAGGAGCAGTTCTTC
TRBV27,NA,NA,TRBJ2-7,CASSFGGLTYEQYF,TGTGCCAGCAGTTTCGGCGGACTAACCTACGAGCAGTACTTC
TRBV5-4,NA,NA,TRBJ2-7,CASSEGGTDYEQYF,TGTGCCAGCAGCGAAGGGGGAACGGACTACGAGCAGTACTTC
TRBV7-2,TRBD2,NA,TRBJ2-7,CASSTGAGKEQYF,TGTGCCAGCAGCACCGGAGCGGGAAAGGAGCAGTACTTC
TRBV11-2,TRBD2,NA,TRBJ2-1,CASRDPGLVVREQFF,TGTGCCAGCAGGGATCCGGGACTAGTCGTCCGTGAGCAGTTCTTC
TRBV2,NA,NA,TRBJ1-2,CASSEGPNYGYTF,TGTGCCAGCAGTGAGGGGCCTAACTATGGCTACACCTTC
TRBV7-3,TRBD1,NA,TRBJ2-2,CASSPSGQGTGELFF,TGTGCCAGCAGCCCTTCGGGACAGGGGACCGGGGAGCTGTTTTTT
TRBV9,NA,NA,TRBJ2-1,CASSVEGGYYNEQFF,TGTGCCAGCAGCGTAGAAGGTGGGTACTACAATGAGCAGTTCTTC
TRBV2,NA,NA,TRBJ2-7,CASSDRDYEQYF,TGTGCCAGCAGTGACAGGGACTACGAGCAGTACTTC
TRBV15,NA,NA,TRBJ1-6,CATSGASYNSPLHF,TGTGCCACCAGCGGGGCGTCCTATAATTCACCCCTCCACTTT
TRBV14,TRBD1,NA,TRBJ1-2,CASSPMTGVYYGYTF,TGTGCCAGCAGCCCCATGACAGGGGTTTACTATGGCTACACCTTC
TRBV14,NA,NA,TRBJ2-7,CASSQDPGGSHEQYF,TGTGCCAGCAGCCAAGACCCAGGAGGGTCCCACGAGCAGTACTTC
TRBV7-3,NA,NA,TRBJ2-1,CASSLLVQGTGNEQFF,TGTGCCAGCAGCTTATTAGTTCAGGGGACCGGCAATGAGCAGTTCTTC
TRBV6-2/TRBV6-3,TRBD2,NA,TRBJ2-7,CASSSARLAGGWEQYF,TGTGCCAGCAGTTCTGCCCGATTAGCGGGAGGTTGGGAGCAGTACTTC
TRBV6-5,NA,once,TRBJ2-5,CASSRTRQETQYF,TGTGCCAGCAGTCGGACACGGCAAGAGACCCAGTACTTC
TRBV28,TRBD2,NA,TRBJ2-1,CASTLAGLYNEQFF,TGTGCCAGCACCCTAGCGGGACTCTACAATGAGCAGTTCTTC
TRBV28,NA,NA,TRBJ2-7,CALGDGDSYEQYF,TGTGCCCTTGGGGATGGAGATTCATACGAGCAGTACTTC
TRBV6-5,NA,few,TRBJ1-2,CASRLEGVGGYTF,TGTGCCAGCAGACTAGAGGGCGTTGGAGGCTACACCTTC
TRBV10-3,TRBD2,NA,TRBJ2-7,CAISFAGGYEQYF,TGTGCCATAAGTTTTGCGGGGGGTTACGAGCAGTACTTC
TRBV7-6,NA,NA,TRBJ1-1,CASSQRQAKNTEAFF,TGTGCCAGCAGCCAGAGACAGGCTAAGAACACTGAAGCTTTCTTT
TRBV19,NA,once,TRBJ1-5,CASSARRTSNQPQHF,TGTGCCAGTAGTGCACGGAGGACAAGCAATCAGCCCCAGCATTTT
TRBV7-6,TRBD1,few,TRBJ1-3,CASSLSGTAGNTIYF,TGTGCCAGCAGCTTATCCGGGACAGCTGGAAACACCATATATTTT
TRBV16,NA,NA,TRBJ2-7,CASSQSYKSYEQYF,TGTGCCAGCAGCCAAAGTTACAAGTCCTACGAGCAGTACTTC
TRBV9,NA,NA,TRBJ1-3,CASSVGMGNTIYF,TGTGCCAGCAGCGTGGGAATGGGAAACACCATATATTTT
TRBV30,NA,NA,TRBJ1-5,CAWSSGNQPQHF,TGTGCCTGGAGCTCAGGGAATCAGCCCCAGCATTTT
TRBV7-9,TRBD1,NA,TRBJ1-3,CASSHGTVSSGNTIYF,TGTGCCAGCAGCCACGGGACAGTTTCCTCTGGAAACACCATATATTTT
TRBV10-2,TRBD2,NA,TRBJ2-1,CASSESRGRGSYNEQFF,TGCGCCAGCAGTGAGTCGCGGGGGAGGGGCTCCTACAATGAGCAGTTCTTC
TRBV5-1,TRBD1,NA,TRBJ1-6,CASSRGQDRNSPLHF,TGCGCCAGCAGTCGTGGACAGGATAGAAATTCACCCCTCCACTTT
TRBV12-3/TRBV12-4,NA,NA,TRBJ2-7,CASRTGYEQYF,TGTGCCAGCAGGACAGGCTACGAGCAGTACTTC
TRBV28,NA,NA,TRBJ2-4,CASSLWPLAKNIQYF,TGTGCCAGCAGTTTATGGCCGCTAGCCAAAAACATTCAGTACTTC
TRBV6-5,NA,NA,TRBJ1-1,CASSLQGVINTEAFF,TGTGCCAGCAGTCTACAGGGTGTGATCAACACTGAAGCTTTCTTT
TRBV6-5,NA,NA,TRBJ1-1,CASTPIRVPDTEAFF,TGTGCCAGCACCCCGATAAGGGTACCGGACACTGAAGCTTTCTTT
TRBV19,NA,NA,TRBJ1-5,CASSMVEVFNQPQHF,TGTGCCAGTAGTATGGTGGAAGTTTTCAATCAGCCCCAGCATTTT
TRBV5-6,NA,NA,TRBJ2-7,CASSLYVSYEQYF,TGTGCCAGCAGCTTGTACGTGTCCTACGAGCAGTACTTC
TRBV3-1/TRBV3-2,NA,NA,TRBJ1-2,CASSHGVNYGYTF,TGTGCCAGCAGCCACGGGGTAAACTATGGCTACACCTTC
TRBV6-2/TRBV6-3,NA,once,TRBJ2-5,CASSYLGRSQETQYF,TGTGCCAGCAGTTACCTTGGCAGGTCACAAGAGACCCAGTACTTC
TRBV7-2,NA,NA,TRBJ2-7,CASSSFVVSYEQYF,TGTGCCAGCAGCTCCTTCGTGGTCAGCTACGAGCAGTACTTC
TRBV24-1,TRBD1,NA,TRBJ2-1,CATSDTRQGGIEQFF,TGTGCCACCAGTGATACGAGACAGGGGGGGATTGAGCAGTTCTTC
TRBV6-5,NA,once,TRBJ1-6,CASRAGWRSPLHF,TGTGCCAGCAGGGCAGGGTGGCGGTCACCCCTCCACTTT
TRBV7-5,NA,NA,TRBJ1-4,CARRPQATNEKLFF,TGTGCCAGAAGACCTCAGGCAACTAATGAAAAACTGTTTTTT
TRBV6-4,NA,NA,TRBJ2-7,CASTPIQGTGAYEQYF,TGTGCCAGCACCCCGATCCAGGGGACTGGAGCTTACGAGCAGTACTTC
TRBV11-2,NA,NA,TRBJ2-7,CASSRTQQSSYEQYF,TGTGCCAGCAGCCGGACCCAGCAAAGCTCCTACGAGCAGTACTTC
TRBV5-1,NA,NA,TRBJ2-7,CASSAQGNEQYF,TGCGCCAGCAGCGCACAGGGAAACGAGCAGTACTTC
TRBV6-1,NA,NA,TRBJ1-2,CASSETGIYGYTF,TGTGCCAGCAGTGAAACGGGAATCTATGGCTACACCTTC
TRBV7-6,NA,NA,TRBJ1-2,CASSQTGELSNYGYTF,TGTGCCAGCAGCCAGACCGGGGAGCTATCTAACTATGGCTACACCTTC
TRBV7-2,NA,NA,TRBJ2-1,CASSSLSNNEQFF,TGTGCCAGCAGCTCCCTCTCCAACAATGAGCAGTTCTTC
TRBV9,TRBD1,NA,TRBJ1-4,CASSVDEGTGEKLFF,TGTGCCAGCAGCGTAGATGAAGGGACAGGAGAAAAACTGTTTTTT